The T cell receptor beta chain described here comes from a study of blood T cell repertoires in COVID-19. Background on the study: The United States, Italy and Spain provided the acute and convalescent COVID-19 samples. Sample material is recorded as cDNA or gDNA derived from T cells, B-cell-depleted T cells, or PBMCs.

As originally analysed: Reference gene primer amplification in the assay estimated nucleated cell counts. TCRdb's table, derived via immunoSEQ multiplex PCR, lists solely in-frame clones and lacks some. From that table come the V and J calls and clone size; the DNA was used to work out D and trimming. The sample lists roughly 45,000 clones; over 75% were seen once. The sequence was collected from a woman aged 55-75 years with acute or convalescent COVID-19. The sample consisted of peripheral blood.

CDR3 in amino acids: CASSQVRLAGGRTQYF. For the CDR3, the DNA is TGTGCCAGCAGCCAAGTGCGTCTAGCGGGGGGAAGGACGCAGTATTTT. This chain joins TRBV14 and TRBJ2-3; the match to TRBD2 covers 11 bases. Germline V lookup: CDR1 SGHDN, CDR2 FVKESK. With 1 base clipped from V and 9 bases from J, the junction kept 9 bases outside the gene matches. CDR3 length equals 16 residues.